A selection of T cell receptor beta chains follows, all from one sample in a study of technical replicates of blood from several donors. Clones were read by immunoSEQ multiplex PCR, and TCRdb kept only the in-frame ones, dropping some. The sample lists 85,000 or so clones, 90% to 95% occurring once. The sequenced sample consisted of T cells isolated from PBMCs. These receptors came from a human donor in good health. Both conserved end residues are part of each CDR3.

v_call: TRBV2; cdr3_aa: CASSTRLAGALSYNEQFF
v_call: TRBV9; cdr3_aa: CASSVGRQGGSDTEAFF
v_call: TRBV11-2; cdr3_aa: CASSEGGFREAFF
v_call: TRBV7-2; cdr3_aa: CASSLEAGVAGELFF
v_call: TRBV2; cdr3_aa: CASSVNLQVLSPYEQYF
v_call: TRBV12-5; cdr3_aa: CASLRDWGVAFF
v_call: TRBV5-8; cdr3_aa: CASVGRPGQGNYEQYF
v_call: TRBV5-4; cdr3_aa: CASSSGLGQETQYF
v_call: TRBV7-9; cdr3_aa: CASSLGARGPGELFF
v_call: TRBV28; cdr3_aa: CASSLSGFDYGYTF
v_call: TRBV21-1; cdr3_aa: CASSKEEQGPDTIYF
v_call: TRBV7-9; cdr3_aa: CASSRQGSSYEQYF
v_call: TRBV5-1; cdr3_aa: CASRGTGQGRLGYTF
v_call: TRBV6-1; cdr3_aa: CASRGLSREKLFF
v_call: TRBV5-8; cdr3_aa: CASSLIRYTGELFF
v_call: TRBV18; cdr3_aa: CASSPPTSGDTQYF
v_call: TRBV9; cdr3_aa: CASSVVGRVNTEAFF
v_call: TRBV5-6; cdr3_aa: CASSFTGIVSGNTIYF
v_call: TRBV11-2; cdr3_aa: CASSSIDRLMDTQYF
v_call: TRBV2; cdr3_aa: CASSYRGDGYTF
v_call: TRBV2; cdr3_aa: CASRSLISSAGEQFF
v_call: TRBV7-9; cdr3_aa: CASSDGTSGGHNEQFF